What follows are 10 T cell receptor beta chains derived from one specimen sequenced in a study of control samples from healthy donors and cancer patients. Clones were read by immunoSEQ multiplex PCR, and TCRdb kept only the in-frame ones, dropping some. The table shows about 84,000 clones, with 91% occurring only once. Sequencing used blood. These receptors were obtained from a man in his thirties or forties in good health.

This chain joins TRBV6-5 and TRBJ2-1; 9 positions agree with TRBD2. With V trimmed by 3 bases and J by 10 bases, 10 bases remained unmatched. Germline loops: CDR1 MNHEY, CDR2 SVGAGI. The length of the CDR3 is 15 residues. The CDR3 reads CASSYEGGRAREQFF. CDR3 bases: TGTGCCAGCAGTTATGAGGGCGGGAGGGCCAGGGAGCAGTTCTTC.

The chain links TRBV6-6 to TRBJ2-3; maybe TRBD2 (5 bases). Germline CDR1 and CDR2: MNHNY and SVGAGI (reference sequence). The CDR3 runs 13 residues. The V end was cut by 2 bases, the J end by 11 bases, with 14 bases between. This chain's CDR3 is CASSYGMEGLQYF. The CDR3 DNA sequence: TGTGCCAGCAGTTACGGGATGGAAGGACTGCAGTATTTT.

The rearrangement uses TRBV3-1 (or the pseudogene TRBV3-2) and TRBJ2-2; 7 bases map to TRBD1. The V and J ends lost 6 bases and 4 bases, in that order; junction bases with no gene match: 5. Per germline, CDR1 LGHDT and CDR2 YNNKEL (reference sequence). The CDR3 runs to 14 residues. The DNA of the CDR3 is TGTGCCAGCAGGCAGGCAGGGGGCACCGGGGAGCTGTTTTTT. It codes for CASRQAGGTGELFF.

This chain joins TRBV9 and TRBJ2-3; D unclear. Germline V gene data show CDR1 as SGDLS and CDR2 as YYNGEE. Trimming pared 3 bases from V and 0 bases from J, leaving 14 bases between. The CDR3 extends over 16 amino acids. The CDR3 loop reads CASSDQGSTSTDTQYF. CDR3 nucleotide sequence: TGTGCCAGCAGCGACCAAGGGTCTACTAGCACAGATACGCAGTATTTT.

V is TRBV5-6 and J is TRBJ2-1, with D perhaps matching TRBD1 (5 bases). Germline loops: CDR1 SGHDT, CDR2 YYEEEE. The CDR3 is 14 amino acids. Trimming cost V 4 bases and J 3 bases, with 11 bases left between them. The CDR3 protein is CASSGQGDYNEQFF. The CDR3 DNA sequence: TGTGCCAGCAGCGGGCAAGGGGACTACAATGAGCAGTTCTTC.

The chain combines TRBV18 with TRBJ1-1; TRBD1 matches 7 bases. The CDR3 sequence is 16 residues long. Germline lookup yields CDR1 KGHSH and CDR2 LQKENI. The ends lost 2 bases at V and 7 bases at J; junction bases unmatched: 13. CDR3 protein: CASSPTPDVRGLEAFF. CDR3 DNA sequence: TGTGCCAGCTCACCAACCCCGGACGTAAGGGGGCTTGAAGCTTTCTTT. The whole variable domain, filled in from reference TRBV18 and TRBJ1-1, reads NAGVMQNPRHLVRRRGQEARLRCSPMKGHSHVYWYRQLPEEGLKFMVYLQKENIIDESGMPKERFSAEFPKEGPSILRIQQVVRGDSAAYFCASSPTPDVRGLEAFFGQGTRLTVV.

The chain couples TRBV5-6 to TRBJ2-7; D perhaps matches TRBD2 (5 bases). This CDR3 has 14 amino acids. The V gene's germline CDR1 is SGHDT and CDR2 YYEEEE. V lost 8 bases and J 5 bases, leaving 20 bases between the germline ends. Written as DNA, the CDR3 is TGTGCCAGTCACCTGGCGGGCAGGCCCGACGAGCAGTACTTC. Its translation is CASHLAGRPDEQYF.

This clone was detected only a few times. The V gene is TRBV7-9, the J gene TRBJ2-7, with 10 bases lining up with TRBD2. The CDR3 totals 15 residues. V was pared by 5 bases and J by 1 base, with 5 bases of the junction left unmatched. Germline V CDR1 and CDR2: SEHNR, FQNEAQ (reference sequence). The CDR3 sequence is CASSQRTSGSYEQYF. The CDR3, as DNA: TGTGCCAGCAGCCAACGGACTAGCGGTTCCTACGAGCAGTACTTC.

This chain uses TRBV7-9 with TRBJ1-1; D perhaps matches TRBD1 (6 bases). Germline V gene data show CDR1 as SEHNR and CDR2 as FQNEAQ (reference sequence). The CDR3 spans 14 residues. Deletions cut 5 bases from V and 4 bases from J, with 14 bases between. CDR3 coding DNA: TGTGCCAGCAGCCGGACACAGGGATCCACTGAAGCTTTCTTT. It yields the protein CASSRTQGSTEAFF.

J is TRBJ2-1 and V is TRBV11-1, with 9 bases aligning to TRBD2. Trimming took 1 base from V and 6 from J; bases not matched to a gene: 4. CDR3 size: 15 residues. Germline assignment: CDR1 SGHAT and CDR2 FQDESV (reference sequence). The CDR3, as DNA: TGTGCCAGCAGCTTAGGGCTAGCGGGAACCAATGAGCAGTTCTTC. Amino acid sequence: CASSLGLAGTNEQFF.